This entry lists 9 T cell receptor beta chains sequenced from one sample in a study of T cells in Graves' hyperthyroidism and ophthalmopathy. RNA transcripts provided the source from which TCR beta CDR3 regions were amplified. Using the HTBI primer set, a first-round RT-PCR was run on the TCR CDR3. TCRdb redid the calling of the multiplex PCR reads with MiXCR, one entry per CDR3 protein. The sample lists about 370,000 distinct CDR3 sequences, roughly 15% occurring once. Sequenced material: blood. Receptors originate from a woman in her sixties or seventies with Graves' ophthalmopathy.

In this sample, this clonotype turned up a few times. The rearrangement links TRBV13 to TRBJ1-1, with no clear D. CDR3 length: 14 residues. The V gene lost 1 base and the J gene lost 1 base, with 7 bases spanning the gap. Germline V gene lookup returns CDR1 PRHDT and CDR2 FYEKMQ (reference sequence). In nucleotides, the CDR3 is TGTGCCAGCAGCTTAGTGGGTTCGAACACTGAAGCTTTCTTT. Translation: CASSLVGSNTEAFF.

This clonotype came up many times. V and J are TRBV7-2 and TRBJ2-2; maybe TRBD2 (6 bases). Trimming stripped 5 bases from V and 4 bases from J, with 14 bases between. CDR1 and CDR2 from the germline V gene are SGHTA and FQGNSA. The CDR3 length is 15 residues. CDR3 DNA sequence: TGTGCCAGCAGCCCCACTTCGGGAGTCACCGGGGAGCTGTTTTTT. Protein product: CASSPTSGVTGELFF.

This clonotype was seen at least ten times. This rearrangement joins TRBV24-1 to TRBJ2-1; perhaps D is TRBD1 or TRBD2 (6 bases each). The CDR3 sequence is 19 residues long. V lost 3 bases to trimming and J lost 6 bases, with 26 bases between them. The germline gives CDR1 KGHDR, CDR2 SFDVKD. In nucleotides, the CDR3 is TGTGCCACCAGTGATCCTAAGGGGACTGACAGGCCTCAGGTCAATGAGCAGTTCTTC. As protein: CATSDPKGTDRPQVNEQFF.

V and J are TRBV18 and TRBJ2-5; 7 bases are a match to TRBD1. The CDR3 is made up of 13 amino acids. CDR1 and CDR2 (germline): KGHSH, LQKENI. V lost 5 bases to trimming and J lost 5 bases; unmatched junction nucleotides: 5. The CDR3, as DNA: TGTGCCAGCTCATCCGGACAGGACGAGACCCAGTACTTC. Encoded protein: CASSSGQDETQYF.

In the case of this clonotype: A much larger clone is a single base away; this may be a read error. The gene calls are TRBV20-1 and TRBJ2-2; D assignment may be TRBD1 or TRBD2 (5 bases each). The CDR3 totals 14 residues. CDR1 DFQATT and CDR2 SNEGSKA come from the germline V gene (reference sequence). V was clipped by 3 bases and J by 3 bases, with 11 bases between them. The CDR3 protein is CSASRGWDTGELFF. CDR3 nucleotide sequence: TGCAGTGCTAGCCGGGGCTGGGACACCGGGGAGCTGTTTTTT.

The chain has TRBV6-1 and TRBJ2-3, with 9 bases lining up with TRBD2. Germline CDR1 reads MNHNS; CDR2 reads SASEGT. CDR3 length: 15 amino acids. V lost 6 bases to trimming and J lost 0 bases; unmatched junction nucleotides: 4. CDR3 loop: CASSNSGRSTDTQYF. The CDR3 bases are TGTGCCAGCAGCAACAGCGGGAGGAGCACAGATACGCAGTATTTT.

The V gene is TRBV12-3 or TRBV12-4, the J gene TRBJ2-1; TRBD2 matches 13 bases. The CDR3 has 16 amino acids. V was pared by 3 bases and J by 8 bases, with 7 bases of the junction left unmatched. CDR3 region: CASSFPQLAGGHEQFF. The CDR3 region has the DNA TGTGCCAGCAGTTTCCCCCAACTAGCGGGAGGGCATGAGCAGTTCTTC.

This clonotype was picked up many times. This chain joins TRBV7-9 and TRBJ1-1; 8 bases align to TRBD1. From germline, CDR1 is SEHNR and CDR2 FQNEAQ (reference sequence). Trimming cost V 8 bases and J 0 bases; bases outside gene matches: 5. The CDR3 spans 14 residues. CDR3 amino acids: CASRRTGLNTEAFF. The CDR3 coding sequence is TGTGCCAGCCGCCGGACAGGGCTGAACACTGAAGCTTTCTTT.

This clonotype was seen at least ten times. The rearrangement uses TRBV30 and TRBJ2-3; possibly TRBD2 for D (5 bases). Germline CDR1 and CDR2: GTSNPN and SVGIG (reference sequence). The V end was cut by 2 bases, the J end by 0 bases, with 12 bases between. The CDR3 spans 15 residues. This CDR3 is CAWSPTRPSTDTQYF. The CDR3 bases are TGTGCCTGGAGTCCAACTAGGCCAAGCACAGATACGCAGTATTTT.